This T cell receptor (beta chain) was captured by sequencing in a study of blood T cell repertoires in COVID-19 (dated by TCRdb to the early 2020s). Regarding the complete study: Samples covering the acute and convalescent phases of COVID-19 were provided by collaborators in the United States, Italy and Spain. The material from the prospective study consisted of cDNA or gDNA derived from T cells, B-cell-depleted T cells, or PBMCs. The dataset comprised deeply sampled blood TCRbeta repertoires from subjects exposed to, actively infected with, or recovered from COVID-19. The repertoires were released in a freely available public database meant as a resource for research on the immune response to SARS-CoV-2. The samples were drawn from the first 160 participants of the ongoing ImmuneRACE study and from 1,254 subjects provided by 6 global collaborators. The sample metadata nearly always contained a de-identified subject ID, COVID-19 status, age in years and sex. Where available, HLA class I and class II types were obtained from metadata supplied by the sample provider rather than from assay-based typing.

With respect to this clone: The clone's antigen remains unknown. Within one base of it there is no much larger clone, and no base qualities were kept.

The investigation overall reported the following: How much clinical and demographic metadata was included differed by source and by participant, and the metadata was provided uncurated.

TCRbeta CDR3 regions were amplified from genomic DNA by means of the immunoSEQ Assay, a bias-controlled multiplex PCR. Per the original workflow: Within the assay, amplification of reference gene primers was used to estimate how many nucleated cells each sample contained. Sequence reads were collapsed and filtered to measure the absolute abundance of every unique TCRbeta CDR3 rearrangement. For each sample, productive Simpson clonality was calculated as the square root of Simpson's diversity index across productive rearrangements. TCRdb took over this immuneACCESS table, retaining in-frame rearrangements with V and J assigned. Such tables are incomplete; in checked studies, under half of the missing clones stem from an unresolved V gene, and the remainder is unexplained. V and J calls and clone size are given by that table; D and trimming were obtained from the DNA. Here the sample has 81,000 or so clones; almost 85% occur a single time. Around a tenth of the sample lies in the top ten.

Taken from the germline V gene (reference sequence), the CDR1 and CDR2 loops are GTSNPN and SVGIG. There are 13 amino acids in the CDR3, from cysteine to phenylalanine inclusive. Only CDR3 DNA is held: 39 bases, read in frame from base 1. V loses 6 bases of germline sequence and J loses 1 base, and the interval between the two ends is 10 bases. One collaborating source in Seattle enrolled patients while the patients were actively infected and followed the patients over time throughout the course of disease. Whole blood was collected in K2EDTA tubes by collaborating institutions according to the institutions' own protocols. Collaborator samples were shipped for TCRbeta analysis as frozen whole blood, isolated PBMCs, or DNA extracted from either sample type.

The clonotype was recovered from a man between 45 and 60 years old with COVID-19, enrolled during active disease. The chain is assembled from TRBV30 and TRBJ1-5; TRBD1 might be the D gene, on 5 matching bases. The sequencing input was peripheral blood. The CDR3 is CACTGASNQPQHF. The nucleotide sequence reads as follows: TGTGCCTGCACAGGAGCGAGCAATCAGCCCCAGCATTTT.